Listed below are T cell receptor beta chains from one sample, sequenced in a study of blood T cell repertoires in COVID-19. Profiling relied on immunoSEQ multiplex PCR, and the TCRdb table lists in-frame clones only, not all of them. Of around 150,000 clones listed, 80% are singletons. Sequencing was done on a sample of PBMCs or T cells enriched from blood (not recorded which). The receptors were sampled from a man aged 35 to 55 who had recovered from COVID-19. CDR3s include the opening cysteine and the closing phenylalanine or tryptophan. D genes are given only for firm matches. Where a row states a size, it is once, few, many or the class of an expanded clone; other rows omit it.

CDR3 protein,CDR3 DNA,clone size,D gene,V gene,J gene
CASSFKGGYEQYF,TGTGCCAGCAGCTTTAAGGGGGGGTACGAGCAGTACTTC,.,.,TRBV6-4,TRBJ2-7
CASSSLAGLGDTQYF,TGTGCCAGCAGTTCCTTAGCGGGGCTGGGAGATACGCAGTATTTT,once,TRBD2,TRBV6-5,TRBJ2-3
CAWSVTGMNQPQHF,TGTGCCTGGAGTGTAACCGGGATGAATCAGCCCCAGCATTTT,.,.,TRBV30,TRBJ1-5
CASSLFSGWRETQYF,TGCGCCAGCAGCTTGTTTTCAGGCTGGAGGGAGACCCAGTACTTC,.,.,TRBV5-1,TRBJ2-5
CASSVGRSSNTGELFF,TGTGCCAGCAGCGTAGGACGGAGTTCGAACACCGGGGAGCTGTTTTTT,.,.,TRBV9,TRBJ2-2
CATNNAARGGNTEAFF,TGTGCCACCAACAACGCCGCGAGGGGAGGGAACACTGAAGCTTTCTTT,.,.,TRBV10-3,TRBJ1-1
CASSLSQGTEAFF,TGCGCCAGCAGCTTGTCACAGGGAACTGAAGCTTTCTTT,.,.,TRBV5-1,TRBJ1-1
CASSLAQGSGSSPLHF,TGTGCCAGCAGCTTAGCGCAAGGCTCCGGGAGTTCACCCCTCCACTTT,.,.,TRBV7-8,TRBJ1-6
CASSLGRSNQPQHF,TGTGCCAGCAGTCTAGGCAGAAGCAATCAGCCCCAGCATTTT,.,.,TRBV2,TRBJ1-5
CASSQGAENYNEQFF,TGTGCCAGCAGCCAAGGGGCAGAGAATTACAATGAGCAGTTCTTC,.,.,TRBV9,TRBJ2-1
CASSPPGSGNTIYF,TGTGCCAGCTCACCTCCGGGGTCTGGAAACACCATATATTTT,.,.,TRBV18,TRBJ1-3
CASTLIKQGGFGYTF,TGTGCAAGTACCCTCATCAAACAGGGGGGCTTTGGCTACACCTTC,.,TRBD1,TRBV19,TRBJ1-2
CASSRDSRQGEQFF,TGTGCCAGCAGTCGGGACAGCCGACAGGGTGAGCAGTTCTTC,.,TRBD1,TRBV27,TRBJ2-1
CASSVFGRAGGLDTQYF,TGTGCCAGCAGCGTATTCGGAAGGGCGGGGGGGTTAGATACGCAGTATTTT,.,TRBD2,TRBV9,TRBJ2-3
CASSALQGENEKLFF,TGTGCCAGCAGCGCCCTACAGGGAGAGAATGAAAAACTGTTTTTT,few,.,TRBV9,TRBJ1-4
CASTMEGGGGYGYTF,TGTGCCAGCACTATGGAAGGGGGTGGGGGCTATGGCTACACCTTC,.,.,TRBV6-5,TRBJ1-2
CASSLGAGGVSGTEAFF,TGCGCCAGCAGCTTGGGGGCAGGGGGCGTATCGGGCACTGAAGCTTTCTTT,.,TRBD1,TRBV5-1,TRBJ1-1
CASSLRQMNTGELFF,TGTGCCAGCAGCTTGAGACAGATGAACACCGGGGAGCTGTTTTTT,.,.,TRBV5-4,TRBJ2-2
CASSKDAGVTEAFF,TGTGCCAGCAGTAAGGATGCCGGGGTCACTGAAGCTTTCTTT,.,.,TRBV2,TRBJ1-1
CASSEGSGGYTDTQYF,TGTGCCAGCAGTGAAGGTAGCGGGGGGTACACAGATACGCAGTATTTT,.,TRBD2,TRBV25-1,TRBJ2-3
CASSPGQGTDTQYF,TGCGCCAGCAGCCCGGGACAGGGCACAGATACGCAGTATTTT,.,TRBD1,TRBV5-1,TRBJ2-3
CASSQGLGTDTQYF,TGCGCCAGCAGCCAAGGACTAGGCACAGATACGCAGTATTTT,.,.,TRBV4-1,TRBJ2-3
CASASGNSNQPQHF,TGTGCCAGCGCGTCGGGAAATAGCAATCAGCCCCAGCATTTT,.,.,TRBV5-6,TRBJ1-5
CASSLFGQGSTDTQYF,TGTGCCAGCAGCTTATTCGGACAGGGTAGCACAGATACGCAGTATTTT,.,TRBD1,TRBV11-3,TRBJ2-3
CASSRFGGETQYF,TGTGCCAGCAGCCGGTTCGGGGGAGAGACCCAGTACTTC,.,.,TRBV7-8,TRBJ2-5
CASSIPQYSNQPQHF,TGTGCCAGTAGTATTCCCCAGTATAGCAATCAGCCCCAGCATTTT,.,.,TRBV19,TRBJ1-5
CASSNVGALNEQFF,TGTGCCAGCAGCAACGTGGGGGCCCTGAATGAGCAGTTCTTC,.,.,TRBV9,TRBJ2-1
CASSQEGAGQHYGYTF,TGCGCCAGCAGCCAAGAAGGGGCAGGCCAACACTATGGCTACACCTTC,.,.,TRBV4-1,TRBJ1-2
CASSPGTGFYEQYF,TGTGCCAGCAGCCCAGGGACAGGATTCTACGAGCAGTACTTC,medium-sized,TRBD1,TRBV7-3,TRBJ2-7
CASSQLPGQGAATNEKLFF,TGCGCCAGCAGCCAACTCCCGGGACAGGGGGCTGCTACTAATGAAAAACTGTTTTTT,.,TRBD1,TRBV4-1,TRBJ1-4
CASSLLQGRLTEAFF,TGTGCCAGCAGTTTATTGCAGGGGCGCTTGACTGAAGCTTTCTTT,.,.,TRBV27,TRBJ1-1
CASSDGGLGQETQYF,TGTGCCAGCAGTGACGGGGGGTTAGGTCAAGAGACCCAGTACTTC,.,TRBD2,TRBV6-1,TRBJ2-5
CASSAQEVSPLHF,TGTGCCAGCAGCGCCCAGGAGGTGTCACCCCTCCACTTT,.,.,TRBV9,TRBJ1-6
CASSQGSRAWLGAFF,TGTGCCAGCAGCCAAGGATCGCGGGCTTGGCTTGGAGCTTTCTTT,few,.,TRBV14,TRBJ1-1
CASSRNRGNNQPQHF,TGTGCCAGCAGCCGAAACAGGGGGAACAATCAGCCCCAGCATTTT,.,TRBD1,TRBV6-5,TRBJ1-5
CASSRLSGPGLTQYF,TGTGCCAGCAGCCGGCTCTCAGGGCCCGGCCTGACCCAGTACTTC,.,.,TRBV7-9,TRBJ2-5
CAWSVRRQTAHIPNTEAFF,TGTGCCTGGAGTGTAAGGCGCCAGACAGCCCATATACCGAACACTGAAGCTTTCTTT,.,.,TRBV30,TRBJ1-1
CASQNIPGLSSYNEQFF,TGTGCCAGCCAAAATATCCCTGGACTCTCCTCCTACAATGAGCAGTTCTTC,.,.,TRBV27,TRBJ2-1
CASSPRTGAGGYTF,TGTGCCAGCAGTCCGCGGACAGGGGCGGGGGGCTACACCTTC,.,TRBD1,TRBV27,TRBJ1-2
CASSQDRGQGTYGYTF,TGTGCCAGCAGCCAAGATAGGGGACAGGGGACCTATGGCTACACCTTC,.,TRBD1,TRBV3-1/TRBV3-2,TRBJ1-2
CASRGPSADETQYF,TGTGCCAGCAGGGGGCCTAGCGCGGATGAGACCCAGTACTTC,.,.,TRBV2,TRBJ2-5
CAGQDSPGTPLHF,TGTGCCGGACAGGACAGCCCAGGGACACCCCTCCACTTT,once,TRBD1,TRBV3-1/TRBV3-2,TRBJ1-6
CASSEDRPGGPLHF,TGTGCCAGCAGTGAGGACAGGCCAGGTGGGCCCCTCCACTTT,once,TRBD1,TRBV6-4,TRBJ1-6
CASSLATRDYGYTF,TGTGCCAGCAGCTTGGCCACCCGGGACTATGGCTACACCTTC,.,.,TRBV5-5,TRBJ1-2
CASSVGQGGYNEQFF,TGTGCCAGCAGCGTGGGACAGGGGGGCTACAATGAGCAGTTCTTC,once,TRBD1,TRBV9,TRBJ2-1
CSASPFSGANVLTF,TGCAGTGCTAGTCCATTCTCTGGGGCCAACGTCCTGACTTTC,.,.,TRBV20-1,TRBJ2-6
CASSGSGGYGYTF,TGTGCCAGCAGCGGCTCCGGCGGGTATGGCTACACCTTC,few,.,TRBV11-3,TRBJ1-2
CASSFDSGGYGYTF,TGTGCCAGCAGCTTTGATTCGGGGGGCTATGGCTACACCTTC,.,.,TRBV7-9,TRBJ1-2
CASRRQANTGELFF,TGTGCCAGCCGGAGGCAGGCGAACACCGGGGAGCTGTTTTTT,once,.,TRBV6-5,TRBJ2-2
CASSLEGPYYEQYF,TGCGCCAGCAGCTTGGAGGGGCCTTACTACGAGCAGTACTTC,.,.,TRBV5-1,TRBJ2-7
CASSDGQGESGNTIYF,TGTGCCAGCAGTGACGGACAGGGGGAGTCAGGAAACACCATATATTTT,once,TRBD1,TRBV25-1,TRBJ1-3
CASSEGDNQPQHF,TGTGCCAGCAGTGAAGGAGACAATCAGCCCCAGCATTTT,few,.,TRBV6-4,TRBJ1-5
CASRSTLATNEKLFF,TGCGCCAGCAGGTCAACACTAGCAACTAATGAAAAACTGTTTTTT,few,.,TRBV4-1,TRBJ1-4
CAWSSPLALHF,TGTGCCTGGAGTTCCCCCTTAGCCCTCCACTTT,.,.,TRBV30,TRBJ1-6
CASSLGGGHTNTGELFF,TGTGCCAGCAGCTTAGGAGGGGGACATACGAACACCGGGGAGCTGTTTTTT,.,.,TRBV13,TRBJ2-2
CASSIPLTVGNEKLFF,TGTGCCAGCAGCATACCCTTGACAGTAGGTAATGAAAAACTGTTTTTT,.,.,TRBV7-6,TRBJ1-4
CASSLGGAYGYTF,TGTGCCAGCAGCTTAGGGGGCGCCTATGGCTACACCTTC,few,TRBD1,TRBV3-1/TRBV3-2,TRBJ1-2
CASSYSAGGAGQPQHF,TGTGCCAGCAGTTACTCAGCAGGGGGCGCGGGTCAGCCCCAGCATTTT,.,TRBD1,TRBV6-5,TRBJ1-5
CALGTDPYEQYF,TGTGCCCTAGGGACAGACCCCTACGAGCAGTACTTC,few,TRBD1,TRBV30,TRBJ2-7
CASTEGAGGDTDTQYF,TGTGCCAGCACCGAGGGTGCGGGGGGTGACACAGATACGCAGTATTTT,.,TRBD2,TRBV2,TRBJ2-3